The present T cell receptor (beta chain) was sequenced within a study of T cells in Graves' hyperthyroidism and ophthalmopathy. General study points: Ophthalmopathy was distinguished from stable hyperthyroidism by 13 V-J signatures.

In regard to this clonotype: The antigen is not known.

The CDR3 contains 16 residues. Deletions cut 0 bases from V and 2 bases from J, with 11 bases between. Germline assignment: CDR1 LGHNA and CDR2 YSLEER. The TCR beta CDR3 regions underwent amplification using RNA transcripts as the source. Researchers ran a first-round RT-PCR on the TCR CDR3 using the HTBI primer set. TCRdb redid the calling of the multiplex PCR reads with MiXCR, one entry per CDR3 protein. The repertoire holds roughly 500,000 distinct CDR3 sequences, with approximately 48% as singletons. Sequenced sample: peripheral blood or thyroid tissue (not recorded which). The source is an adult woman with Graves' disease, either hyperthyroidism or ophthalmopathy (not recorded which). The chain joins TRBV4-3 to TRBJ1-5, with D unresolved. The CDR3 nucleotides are TGCGCCAGCAGCCAAGATGGTGTTATAGGCAATCAGCCCCAGCATTTT. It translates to CASSQDGVIGNQPQHF.